Below are 30 T cell receptor beta chains sequenced from a single sample in a study of blood T cell repertoires in COVID-19. Here immunoSEQ multiplex PCR was the method, and the copy in TCRdb shows in-frame clones only, minus some. The sample records about 98,000 clones, over 70% being singletons. Sequencing was performed on peripheral blood. These receptor sequences come from an older man with acute or convalescent COVID-19.

The chain carries TRBV27 and TRBJ2-1; D call uncertain. The V and J ends lost 3 bases and 9 bases respectively, with 15 bases between them. CDR3 length: 14 residues. Germline V lookup: CDR1 MNHEY, CDR2 SMNVEV (reference sequence). The CDR3 nucleotides are TGTGCCAGCAGTTTTCCGGGTCCGGTGGGTGAGCAGTTCTTC. This gives the protein CASSFPGPVGEQFF.

The chain combines TRBV7-2 with TRBJ2-7; tentative D call: TRBD2 (5 bases). Deletions cut 5 bases from V and 4 bases from J, with 9 bases between. The CDR3 has 12 amino acids. In germline, CDR1 is SGHTA, CDR2 FQGNSA. CDR3 coding DNA: TGTGCCAGCAGCCCAAGCGGTTACGAGCAGTACTTC. Amino acid sequence: CASSPSGYEQYF.

The table lists this clone with a few counts. This chain joins TRBV19 and TRBJ1-5; 9 positions match TRBD1. This CDR3 comprises 18 residues. V lost 4 bases, J lost 4 bases, and 14 bases stayed unmatched. Per germline, CDR1 LNHDA and CDR2 SQIVND (reference sequence). The CDR3 spells CASSRGAPGTGLNQPQHF. The CDR3 bases are TGTGCCAGTAGTAGGGGCGCCCCCGGGACAGGGTTAAATCAGCCCCAGCATTTT.

V is TRBV5-1 and J is TRBJ2-5; 8 nucleotides line up with TRBD2. The V gene's germline CDR1 is SGHRS and CDR2 YFSETQ. With V trimmed by 0 bases and J by 1 base, 5 bases remained unmatched. There are 16 residues in the CDR3. The CDR3 nucleotides read TGCGCCAGCAGCTTGGGGGTTAGCGGGGCCCAAGAGACCCAGTACTTC. Its translation: CASSLGVSGAQETQYF.

The V and J genes are TRBV19 and TRBJ2-5, with 7 bases fitting TRBD2. The germline V gene encodes CDR1 LNHDA and CDR2 SQIVND (reference sequence). The CDR3 is 13 residues long. The ends lost 5 bases at V and 5 bases at J; junction bases unmatched: 5. The CDR3 bases are TGTGCCAGTAGTGGGGGGGTTTTCGAGACCCAGTACTTC. This translates into CASSGGVFETQYF.

DNA of the CDR3: TGTGCCAGCAGTCGGGACAGGGGCCAGCCCCAGCATTTT. Its protein is CASSRDRGQPQHF. The chain couples TRBV12-3 or TRBV12-4 to TRBJ1-5; 10 bases map to TRBD1. The CDR3 covers 13 residues. The V and J ends lost 5 bases and 7 bases, in that order; junction bases with no gene match: 2.

The gene calls are TRBV6-5 and TRBJ2-7; 9 nucleotides align to TRBD1. The germline gives CDR1 MNHEY, CDR2 SVGAGI. J gave up 5 bases and V 6 bases, and 11 bases lay outside the gene matches. The CDR3 covers 15 residues. CDR3 amino acids: CASRINGQGRNEQYF. CDR3 bases: TGTGCCAGCAGGATAAACGGACAGGGGAGGAACGAGCAGTACTTC.

This chain connects TRBV7-2 to TRBJ2-5; D unresolved. Germline V CDR1 and CDR2: SGHTA, FQGNSA. The length of the CDR3 is 13 residues. The V and J ends lost 5 bases and 2 bases respectively, with 9 bases between them. This chain's CDR3 is CASSLSAQETQYF. CDR3 in DNA: TGTGCCAGCAGCCTCAGTGCTCAAGAGACCCAGTACTTC. The variable domain in full, with the rest retrieved from reference TRBV7-2 and TRBJ2-5, is GAGVSQSPSNKVTEKGKDVELRCDPISGHTALYWYRQSLGQGLEFLIYFQGNSAPDKSGLPSDRFSAERTGGSVSTLTIQRTQQEDSAVYLCASSLSAQETQYFGPGTRLLVL.

The chain has TRBV4-1 and TRBJ2-5, with 10 bases aligning to TRBD2. J gave up 4 bases and V 1 base, and 0 bases lay outside the gene matches. The germline CDR1 and CDR2 sequences are MGHRA and YSYEKL. The CDR3 is 14 residues long. The CDR3 spells CASSQGLAGETQYF. DNA for the CDR3: TGCGCCAGCAGCCAAGGACTAGCGGGAGAGACCCAGTACTTC.

In DNA form, the CDR3 reads TGTGCCAGCAGTTACTTGTCTAGCGGGAAAGAGACCCAGTACTTC. It specifies CASSYLSSGKETQYF. The rearrangement uses TRBV6-2 or TRBV6-3 and TRBJ2-5; 9 bases line up with TRBD2. Germline-derived CDR1 and CDR2 are MNHEY and SVGEGT. The CDR3 has 15 amino acids. V lost 1 base, J lost 3 bases, and 3 bases stayed unmatched.

The rearrangement uses TRBV3-1 (or the pseudogene TRBV3-2) and TRBJ2-1, with TRBD1 matching 8 bases. V lost 4 bases to trimming and J lost 6 bases; unmatched junction nucleotides: 8. Per the germline V gene, CDR1 is LGHDT and CDR2 is YNNKEL (reference sequence). There are 15 residues in the CDR3. Written as DNA, the CDR3 is TGTGCCAGCAGCCTGGGGGTGCAGGGGGCCAATGAGCAGTTCTTC. It is translated as CASSLGVQGANEQFF.

This chain's CDR3 is CASRSEADTQYF. Written as DNA, the CDR3 is TGTGCCAGCAGGTCAGAGGCAGATACGCAGTATTTT. The V gene is TRBV12-3 or TRBV12-4, the J gene TRBJ2-3; D is unresolved. Deletions cut 6 bases from V and 4 bases from J, with 8 bases between. This CDR3 is built from 12 residues.

This chain uses TRBV18 with TRBJ2-3; D remains unclear. Trimming took off 8 bases at V and 2 bases at J, with 8 bases between the two ends. The CDR3 is 12 residues long. CDR1 is KGHSH and CDR2 is LQKENI in the germline V gene. Here the CDR3 reads CASTPDTDTQYF. In DNA form, the CDR3 reads TGTGCCAGCACCCCAGACACAGATACGCAGTATTTT.

The V gene is TRBV5-1, the J gene TRBJ2-2, with D hard to call. The germline V gene encodes CDR1 SGHRS and CDR2 YFSETQ. The CDR3 runs 13 residues. Between the trimmed V and J ends, which lost 2 bases and 5 bases, there was a span of 7 bases. The CDR3 is CASSFESTGELFF. CDR3 coding DNA: TGCGCCAGCAGCTTCGAGAGTACCGGGGAGCTGTTTTTT.

The chain couples TRBV3-1 (or the pseudogene TRBV3-2) to TRBJ1-1, with D perhaps TRBD1 (5 bases). Trimming left V 2 bases short and J 4 bases short, with 11 bases between. The V gene's germline CDR1 is LGHDT and CDR2 YNNKEL (reference sequence). This CDR3 region has 14 residues. In DNA, the CDR3 is TGTGCCAGCAGCCAACGGGGGATGAGCACTGAAGCTTTCTTT. Its protein product is CASSQRGMSTEAFF.

This clone was recorded a few times. The rearrangement joins TRBV27 to TRBJ2-5, with a possible D match to TRBD1 (5 bases). Trimming pared 6 bases from V and 1 base from J, leaving 9 bases between. This CDR3 spans 13 amino acids. Germline CDR1 reads MNHEY; CDR2 reads SMNVEV (reference sequence). CDR3 residues: CASRGDSQETQYF. The CDR3 DNA is TGTGCCAGCAGAGGAGACAGCCAAGAGACCCAGTACTTC.

The rearrangement links TRBV7-8 to TRBJ1-5; maybe TRBD1 (6 bases). Germline CDR1 SGHVS, CDR2 FQNEAQ. V gave up 5 bases and J gave up 3 bases, with 11 bases separating them. This CDR3 spans 14 amino acids. Written as DNA, the CDR3 is TGTGCCAGCAGCCACGGACAGCCCAATCAGCCCCAGCATTTT. Its protein product is CASSHGQPNQPQHF. Full variable domain (missing parts from reference TRBV7-8 and TRBJ1-5): GAGVSQSPRYKVAKRGQDVALRCDPISGHVSLFWYQQALGQGPEFLTYFQNEAQLDKSGLPSDRFFAERPEGSVSTLKIQRTQQEDSAVYLCASSHGQPNQPQHFGDGTRLSIL.

The chain is built from TRBV7-9 and TRBJ1-2, with 11 bases that match TRBD1. V lost 3 bases to trimming and J lost 3 bases; unmatched junction nucleotides: 3. This CDR3 is 15 amino acids long. Germline CDR1 and CDR2: SEHNR and FQNEAQ (reference sequence). CDR3 bases: TGTGCCAGCAGCTTGGACAGGGGGCAAGACTATGGCTACACCTTC. Its translation: CASSLDRGQDYGYTF.

This clone has a single count. The chain has TRBV5-1 and TRBJ2-7; possible D gene TRBD1, 6 bases. The CDR3 is 14 amino acids. Germline V gene lookup returns CDR1 SGHRS and CDR2 YFSETQ. Deletions cut 4 bases from V and 2 bases from J, with 13 bases between. As DNA, the CDR3 is TGCGCCAGCAGCGTGGACAGCCTTACCTACGAGCAGTACTTC. Amino acids: CASSVDSLTYEQYF.

This chain joins TRBV4-2 and TRBJ2-7; 11 nucleotides align to TRBD2. V lost 1 base and J lost 3; bases outside the gene matches: 5. Per germline, CDR1 LGHNA and CDR2 YNFKEQ. The CDR3 runs 16 residues. The CDR3 spells CASSQGPGTSGYEQYF. The CDR3 DNA is TGTGCCAGCAGCCAAGGCCCCGGGACTAGCGGCTACGAGCAGTACTTC.

The rearrangement links TRBV28 to TRBJ2-1, with D unresolved. This CDR3 region has 14 residues. In germline, CDR1 is MDHEN, CDR2 SYDVKM. V lost 2 bases to trimming and J lost 5 bases, with 10 bases between them. The CDR3 region is CASSLVGGNNEQFF. CDR3 in DNA: TGTGCCAGCAGTTTAGTCGGCGGAAACAATGAGCAGTTCTTC. The full variable domain, its missing parts supplied by reference TRBV28 and TRBJ2-1, is DVKVTQSSRYLVKRTGEKVFLECVQDMDHENMFWYRQDPGLGLRLIYFSYDVKMKEKGDIPEGYSVSREKKERFSLILESASTNQTSMYLCASSLVGGNNEQFFGPGTRLTVL.

The rearrangement uses TRBV27 and TRBJ2-1; the D gene is possibly TRBD2 (6 bases). CDR1 and CDR2 (germline): MNHEY, SMNVEV (reference sequence). Trimming left V 4 bases short and J 2 bases short, with 15 bases between. The CDR3 sequence is 16 residues long. CDR3 region: CASSSVADTTYNEQFF. The CDR3 DNA follows: TGTGCCAGCAGTTCGGTAGCGGATACCACCTACAATGAGCAGTTCTTC.

This clone was found many times. The rearrangement joins TRBV29-1 to TRBJ2-1; possibly TRBD2 for D (6 bases). In germline, CDR1 is SQVTM, CDR2 ANQGSEA. CDR3 size: 17 residues. V lost 0 bases, J lost 6 bases, and 21 bases lay in between. This CDR3 reads CSVEDGGRGRGVNEQFF. CDR3 coding DNA: TGCAGCGTTGAAGATGGGGGGAGAGGTAGGGGAGTCAATGAGCAGTTCTTC.

Note on this clone: A read error may account for a junction end that differs from germline. The chain links TRBV7-7 to TRBJ2-1; D is perhaps TRBD1 (5 bases). The CDR3 is 15 residues long. Germline values: CDR1 SSHAT, CDR2 FNYEAQ (reference sequence). The CDR3 region is CASSLDNGPYNEQFF. CDR3 nucleotide sequence: TGTGCTAGCAGCTTGGACAACGGGCCCTACAATGAGCAGTTCTTC.

This chain joins TRBV28 and TRBJ2-7; D might be TRBD2 (5 bases). Trimming left V 3 bases short and J 0 bases short, with 12 bases between. From germline, CDR1 is MDHEN and CDR2 SYDVKM. This CDR3 is 15 amino acids long. CDR3 protein: CASSFPAGSSYEQYF. CDR3 in DNA: TGTGCCAGCAGTTTCCCCGCTGGGAGCTCCTACGAGCAGTACTTC.

The CDR3 sequence is CASSPKGGWTEAFF. The DNA of the CDR3 is TGTGCCAGCAGCCCGAAAGGGGGCTGGACTGAAGCTTTCTTT. This chain connects TRBV3-1 (or the pseudogene TRBV3-2) to TRBJ1-1; 7 bases map to TRBD1. This CDR3 region has 14 residues. CDR1 is LGHDT and CDR2 is YNNKEL in the germline V gene (reference sequence). With 4 bases clipped from V and 5 bases from J, the junction kept 7 bases outside the gene matches.

V gene TRBV6-1 combines with J gene TRBJ1-5; D ambiguous. This CDR3 is built from 19 residues. V was trimmed by 0 bases and J by 5 bases, leaving 23 bases between them. The germline V gene has CDR1 MNHNS and CDR2 SASEGT. In DNA, the CDR3 is TGTGCCAGCAGTGAAGCGCTGGACGGTCGGGGTGGCAGGCATCAGCCCCAGCATTTT. Protein: CASSEALDGRGGRHQPQHF.

CDR3 sequence reads: CASSRGLAGQETQYF. The CDR3 nucleotides are TGTGCCAGCAGCCGAGGACTAGCGGGCCAAGAGACCCAGTACTTC. The genes are TRBV3-1 (or the pseudogene TRBV3-2) and TRBJ2-5; 11 nucleotides agree with TRBD2. Germline V gene sequence: CDR1 LGHDT, CDR2 YNNKEL (reference sequence). J was trimmed by 1 base and V by 4 bases; bases with no gene match: 2. The CDR3 extends over 15 amino acids.

This clone was observed a few times. V usage is TRBV24-1 and J usage is TRBJ2-3; 7 bases map to TRBD2. V shed 7 bases, J shed 5 bases, and the junction held 8 bases outside the gene matches. The CDR3 totals 14 residues. Per germline, CDR1 KGHDR and CDR2 SFDVKD. The CDR3 DNA sequence: TGTGCCACCAGAAGTGCGGGAGATCAAGATACGCAGTATTTT. This translates into CATRSAGDQDTQYF.

The chain couples TRBV30 to TRBJ2-1; 8 positions match TRBD2. V was clipped by 2 bases and J by 0 bases; unmatched bases: 6. CDR3 length: 16 amino acids. Germline V gives CDR1 GTSNPN, CDR2 SVGIG (reference sequence). The CDR3 nucleotides read TGTGCCTGGAGTAAGTTAGCGGGACGCTCCTACAATGAGCAGTTCTTC. Its translation is CAWSKLAGRSYNEQFF.